The next 23 T cell receptor beta chains were all read from a single sample in a study of blood T cell repertoires in COVID-19 (dated by TCRdb to 2018 to 2020). Library generation was performed with the immunoSEQ multiplex PCR assay. In its TCRdb copy, this immuneACCESS table keeps in-frame sequences only and misses some clones. Where compared with another copy, unresolved V genes explain less than half of these, and the others have no known cause. This sample is represented by 200,000 to 250,000 clones; around 90% of them were singletons. The ten largest clonotypes hold over 1% of the sample. Input material: PBMCs or T cells enriched from blood (not recorded which). These receptors were obtained from a man aged 25-45 years who had recovered from COVID-19.

The rearrangement links TRBV5-1 to TRBJ2-3; 9 positions match TRBD2. V shed 3 bases and J 4 bases; nucleotides not matched to a gene: 15. The CDR3 has 18 residues. The V gene's germline CDR1 is SGHRS and CDR2 YFSETQ. This chain's CDR3 is CASSWTKTQLAGADTQYF. For the CDR3, the DNA is TGCGCCAGCAGCTGGACCAAAACCCAACTAGCGGGCGCAGATACGCAGTATTTT.

The chain links TRBV19 to TRBJ1-2; possible D gene TRBD1, 6 bases. The CDR3 runs 14 residues. Trimming took off 3 bases at V and 0 bases at J, with 8 bases between the two ends. Germline CDR1 LNHDA, CDR2 SQIVND (reference sequence). CDR3 sequence reads: CASSIRTANYGYTF. In DNA form, the CDR3 reads TGTGCCAGTAGTATCAGGACAGCTAACTATGGCTACACCTTC.

V and J are TRBV11-3 and TRBJ2-2, with TRBD1 identical over 9 bases. CDR1 is SGHNT, CDR2 YENEEA, per germline. Trimming at V came to 2 bases and at J to 5 bases, leaving 3 bases not matched to a gene. The CDR3 has 15 amino acids. The CDR3 here is CASSLTGGATGELFF. As DNA, the CDR3 is TGTGCCAGCAGCTTAACAGGGGGCGCAACCGGGGAGCTGTTTTTT.

This clone appeared a single time. This chain uses TRBV7-5 with TRBJ2-1; TRBD1 is taken as the D call from the table, unchecked against the DNA. TRBV7-5 is recorded as a pseudogene. The CDR3 is 16 amino acids. CDR3 DNA: TGTGCCAGAAGCCGTAACAGGGAACCCCTAAACAATGAGCAGTTCTTC. Encoded protein: CARSRNREPLNNEQFF.

V gene TRBV27 combines with J gene TRBJ2-4, with D perhaps TRBD1 (6 bases). The CDR3 is 21 amino acids. Looked up from germline, CDR1 is MNHEY and CDR2 is SMNVEV (reference sequence). Trimming stripped 2 bases from V and 0 bases from J, with 26 bases between. CDR3 sequence: CASSLGEAGVLSTKAKNIQYF. CDR3 DNA: TGTGCCAGCAGTTTAGGAGAGGCAGGGGTTCTTTCGACGAAAGCCAAAAACATTCAGTACTTC.

The gene calls are TRBV10-3 and TRBJ2-1; 13 bases fit TRBD2. CDR3 length: 15 amino acids. With V trimmed by 7 bases and J by 6 bases, 6 bases remained unmatched. Germline loops: CDR1 ENHRY, CDR2 SYGVKD. Here the CDR3 reads CAINALAGGLNEQFF. The CDR3, as DNA: TGTGCCATCAACGCACTAGCGGGAGGGCTCAATGAGCAGTTCTTC.

J is TRBJ2-5 and V is TRBV11-2, with D unresolved. Trimming left V 0 bases short and J 5 bases short, with 7 bases between. CDR3 length equals 13 residues. Germline V lookup: CDR1 SGHAT, CDR2 FQNNGV. DNA of the CDR3: TGTGCCAGCAGCTTAGAAACCCAGGAGACCCAGTACTTC. It is translated as CASSLETQETQYF. Supplemented by reference TRBV11-2 and TRBJ2-5, the full variable domain reads EAGVAQSPRYKIIEKRQSVAFWCNPISGHATLYWYQQILGQGPKLLIQFQNNGVVDDSQLPKDRFSAERLKGVDSTLKIQPAKLEDSAVYLCASSLETQETQYFGPGTRLLVL.

The chain couples TRBV9 to TRBJ2-1; no clear D. V was cut by 2 bases and J by 5 bases, with 11 bases left in between. Germline V gives CDR1 SGDLS, CDR2 YYNGEE. The CDR3 has 14 amino acids. The CDR3 bases are TGTGCCAGCAGCGTCCTAGAGGCAAACAATGAGCAGTTCTTC. This codes for CASSVLEANNEQFF. Using reference TRBV9 and TRBJ2-1 for the parts outside the CDR3, the full variable domain is DSGVTQTPKHLITATGQRVTLRCSPRSGDLSVYWYQQSLDQGLQFLIQYYNGEERAKGNILERFSAQQFPDLHSELNLSSLELGDSALYFCASSVLEANNEQFFGPGTRLTVL.

This chain connects TRBV20-1 to TRBJ2-5; TRBD2 matches 7 bases. V lost 3 bases and J lost 3; bases outside the gene matches: 7. The CDR3 has 14 amino acids. Germline CDR1 DFQATT, CDR2 SNEGSKA (reference sequence). CDR3: CSASSGGIKETQYF. DNA for the CDR3: TGCAGTGCTAGTTCCGGGGGGATAAAAGAGACCCAGTACTTC.

The CDR3 loop reads CASSFRTGGFAEQFF. CDR3 bases: TGTGCCAGCAGCTTCCGGACAGGGGGCTTTGCTGAGCAGTTCTTC. The V and J genes are TRBV5-8 and TRBJ2-1; 11 bases map to TRBD1. The CDR3 runs 15 residues. With V trimmed by 2 bases and J by 9 bases, 7 bases remained unmatched. CDR1 is SGHTS, CDR2 YDEGEE, per germline.

This chain links TRBV5-1 with TRBJ2-4, with D maybe TRBD2 (5 bases). Germline V gene data show CDR1 as SGHRS and CDR2 as YFSETQ. This CDR3 contains 16 residues. Trimming removed 0 bases from V and 2 bases from J, with 12 bases in between. The CDR3 reads CASSLGGALTKNIQYF. The CDR3 DNA reads TGCGCCAGCAGCTTGGGGGGAGCTTTAACCAAAAACATTCAGTACTTC. Filled out from reference TRBV5-1 and TRBJ2-4, the complete variable domain reads KAGVTQTPRYLIKTRGQQVTLSCSPISGHRSVSWYQQTPGQGLQFLFEYFSETQRNKGNFPGRFSGRQFSNSRSEMNVSTLELGDSALYLCASSLGGALTKNIQYFGAGTRLSVL.

For the CDR3, the DNA is TGTGCCTGGAGTGTACAATCAGATCAGCCCCAGCATTTT. It specifies CAWSVQSDQPQHF. The chain uses TRBV30 and TRBJ1-5, with no clear D. The CDR3 is 13 residues long. The germline gives CDR1 GTSNPN, CDR2 SVGIG (reference sequence). V shed 0 bases and J shed 5 bases, with 8 bases lying between them.

The rearrangement uses TRBV5-1 and TRBJ1-4; no definite D call. The CDR3 is 15 residues long. Looked up from germline, CDR1 is SGHRS and CDR2 is YFSETQ. Trimming removed 0 bases from V and 5 bases from J, with 11 bases in between. DNA for the CDR3: TGCGCCAGCAGCTTGGTAGGAGGGTTGAATGAAAAACTGTTTTTT. This translates into CASSLVGGLNEKLFF.

V is TRBV7-9 and J is TRBJ1-6, with TRBD1 matching over 10 bases. Trimming cost V 1 base and J 8 bases; bases outside gene matches: 2. The CDR3 totals 15 residues. The germline CDR1 and CDR2 sequences are SEHNR and FQNEAQ (reference sequence). CDR3 residues: CASSLGDRGYSPLHF. As DNA, the CDR3 is TGTGCCAGCAGCTTAGGGGACAGGGGTTATTCACCCCTCCACTTT.

V and J are TRBV4-1 and TRBJ1-5, with TRBD1 identical over 10 bases. This CDR3 has 18 amino acids. Trimming at V came to 0 bases and at J to 3 bases, leaving 8 bases not matched to a gene. From germline, CDR1 is MGHRA and CDR2 YSYEKL. The CDR3 reads CASSQDPSTGGINQPQHF. The CDR3 nucleotides are TGCGCCAGCAGCCAAGATCCCTCGACAGGGGGCATCAATCAGCCCCAGCATTTT.

J is TRBJ2-1 and V is TRBV27, with TRBD2 matching 10 bases. The CDR3 has 15 amino acids. CDR1 is MNHEY and CDR2 is SMNVEV in the germline V gene (reference sequence). Trimming took 2 bases from V and 4 from J; bases not matched to a gene: 2. The CDR3 DNA sequence: TGTGCCAGCAGTTTACTAGCGGGAGCGTACAATGAGCAGTTCTTC. It codes for CASSLLAGAYNEQFF.

V and J are TRBV24-1 and TRBJ1-5, with 9 bases matching TRBD1. CDR3 length equals 15 residues. V was clipped by 6 bases and J by 5 bases; unmatched bases: 7. CDR1 and CDR2 (germline): KGHDR, SFDVKD. The CDR3 loop is CATSPGDRAHQPQHF. CDR3 bases: TGTGCCACCAGTCCCGGGGACAGGGCCCATCAGCCCCAGCATTTT.

The V gene is TRBV9, the J gene TRBJ2-1; 12 bases match TRBD2. V was clipped by 3 bases and J by 5 bases; unmatched bases: 6. The CDR3 runs 16 residues. The germline CDR1 and CDR2 sequences are SGDLS and YYNGEE. The CDR3 bases are TGTGCCAGCAGCGCGGGGCTAGCGGGAGGGGACAATGAGCAGTTCTTC. Translation gives CASSAGLAGGDNEQFF.

The chain couples TRBV2 to TRBJ2-4; D is possibly TRBD2 (6 bases). V was cut by 3 bases and J by 3 bases, with 18 bases left in between. The germline V gene has CDR1 SNHLY and CDR2 FYNNEI. This CDR3 has 17 amino acids. The CDR3 is CASSERFPSVVKNIQYF. The CDR3 DNA sequence: TGTGCCAGCAGTGAGAGGTTTCCTAGCGTAGTCAAAAACATTCAGTACTTC. The entire variable domain, with the rest obtained from reference TRBV2 and TRBJ2-4, is as follows: EPEVTQTPSHQVTQMGQEVILRCVPISNHLYFYWYRQILGQKVEFLVSFYNNEISEKSEIFDDQFSVERPDGSNFTLKIRSTKLEDSAMYFCASSERFPSVVKNIQYFGAGTRLSVL.

V is TRBV24-1 and J is TRBJ2-2; 14 bases align to TRBD2. CDR1 and CDR2 (germline): KGHDR, SFDVKD. This CDR3 region has 15 residues. J gave up 1 base and V 9 bases, and 0 bases lay outside the gene matches. The DNA for the CDR3 is TGTGCCACCGGACTAGCGGGAGGGAACACCGGGGAGCTGTTTTTT. It specifies CATGLAGGNTGELFF.

The V gene is TRBV5-6, the J gene TRBJ2-1; the D is unclear. The CDR3 has 13 amino acids. V lost 2 bases to trimming and J lost 4 bases, with 7 bases between them. Germline lookup yields CDR1 SGHDT and CDR2 YYEEEE. The CDR3 nucleotides are TGTGCCAGCAGCTTCGACTCGTACAATGAGCAGTTCTTC. Translating it yields CASSFDSYNEQFF. Variable domain in full (rest from reference TRBV5-6 and TRBJ2-1): DAGVTQSPTHLIKTRGQQVTLRCSPKSGHDTVSWYQQALGQGPQFIFQYYEEEERQRGNFPDRFSGHQFPNYSSELNVNALLLGDSALYLCASSFDSYNEQFFGPGTRLTVL.

V gene TRBV24-1 combines with J gene TRBJ2-4, with 9 bases that match TRBD1. Losses at the gene ends were 5 bases for V and 8 bases for J; bases not matched to a gene: 6. The CDR3 spans 14 residues. The germline CDR1 and CDR2 sequences are KGHDR and SFDVKD. The CDR3 sequence is CATSAGQGRDIQYF. CDR3 bases: TGTGCCACCAGTGCCGGACAGGGGAGGGACATTCAGTACTTC.

This clone came up once. The CDR3 region is CASSSRTSGVYEQYF. CDR3 DNA: TGTGCCAGCAGCTCGCGGACTAGCGGGGTGTACGAGCAGTACTTC. This sequence joins TRBV11-3 and TRBJ2-7; 12 bases map to TRBD2. V shed 4 bases, J shed 4 bases, and the junction held 5 bases outside the gene matches. The CDR3 has 15 amino acids. Per germline, CDR1 SGHNT and CDR2 YENEEA.